This T cell receptor beta chain stems from a study of identical twins. The study, taken as a whole, reports: Clonotypes of the beta chain that were abundant in cord blood carried fewer insertions (memory repertoires showed none).

Addition of a universal primer site occurred through template switching, and cDNA carried unique molecular identifiers. TCRdb reprocessed the 5' RACE reads with MiXCR, giving one entry per CDR3 protein. The table includes hundreds of thousands of distinct CDR3 sequences, 9% to 15% detected once. The CDR3 length is 16 residues. In germline, CDR1 is LNHNV, CDR2 YYDKDF (reference sequence). V gave up 0 bases and J gave up 5 bases, with 13 bases separating them. This clonotype was observed a handful of times. Its antigen is unidentified. This same sample was also part of a study on yellow fever vaccine responses in identical twins.

What was sequenced was CD8+ T cells sorted from blood. This clonotype was sampled from a woman aged 18-29 years in good health. The chain couples TRBV15 to TRBJ1-4; perhaps TRBD1 as D (6 bases). CDR3 DNA sequence: TGTGCCACCAGCAGAGATGGGGACATCATAAATGAAAAACTGTTTTTT. Translating it yields CATSRDGDIINEKLFF.